This TCR beta chain was captured by sequencing in a study of T-cell reconstitution after alpha-beta-depleted transplantation in children. General study findings and limits: By about two months after transplant, alpha-beta T cells reportedly arose from several hundred graft clones that had expanded. Newly generated T cells supplied most T-cell counts and diversity one year post-transplant. High day-60 TCRbeta diversity in some patients came from surviving recipient T cells and thymic progenitors.

Preparation of the TCRbeta library involved a method that used unique molecular identifiers. TCRdb recomputed calls from the PCR reads with MiXCR, one row per CDR3 protein. The repertoire holds hundreds of thousands of distinct CDR3 sequences, about 11% seen once, with just over 2% in the top ten. A word on this clonotype: Its antigen is unidentified.

This sequence originates from a child younger than 10 with inherited bone marrow failure, due to receive a stem cell transplant. Specimen: PBMCs, collected before TCRalphabeta/CD19-depleted stem cell transplant.

CDR3 bases: TGTGCCAGCAGTTTGGGCGGGCATGGCTACACCTTC. Protein product: CASSLGGHGYTF. The rearrangement uses TRBV28 and TRBJ1-2; D gene unclear. The CDR3 sequence is 12 residues long. Germline V gene sequence: CDR1 MDHEN, CDR2 SYDVKM. Trimming stripped 3 bases from V and 6 bases from J, with 8 bases between.